This T cell receptor beta chain emerged from a study of blood T cell repertoires in COVID-19. Germline trimming cut 8 bases from V and 0 bases from J; bases unmatched to any gene: 7. This CDR3 region has 14 residues. Germline V gene data show CDR1 as GTSNPN and CDR2 as SVGIG (reference sequence). Here immunoSEQ multiplex PCR was the method, and the copy in TCRdb shows in-frame clones only, minus some. The repertoire holds about 290,000 clones, with roughly nine tenths as singletons. The sequence was collected from a woman between 25 and 40 years old with COVID-19, enrolled during active disease. The J gene is TRBJ1-1, the V gene TRBV30; 9 bases map to TRBD1. Sequencing was done on a sample of peripheral blood. CDR3 region: CAGIRDRVNTEAFF. The CDR3 DNA is TGTGCCGGAATTCGGGACAGGGTGAACACTGAAGCTTTCTTT.